This TCR beta chain came from a study of response to subunit inactivated influenza vaccine. Study conclusions and caveats: Authors suggested each seasonal influenza vaccination recruits few new T cells.

This clonotype has only a few counts. Its matching antigen is unknown. One entry per CDR3 protein, called by TCRdb with MiXCR from the RT-PCR reads. The sample has 700,000 to 900,000 distinct CDR3 sequences, roughly 20% seen once. This CDR3 contains 15 residues. Germline loops: CDR1 SGHAT, CDR2 FQNNGV. Losses at the gene ends were 9 bases for V and 4 bases for J; bases not matched to a gene: 11. The source was PBMCs from blood, collected approximately 5 days after vaccination. This clonotype originated in a man aged 45 to 65 who received an inactivated influenza vaccine. The rearrangement joins TRBV11-2 to TRBJ2-2, with TRBD2 identical over 7 bases. DNA of the CDR3: TGTGCCAGTGGGCCGGGGGGAACTGGCACCGGGGAGCTGTTTTTT. It codes for CASGPGGTGTGELFF.